What follows are 27 T cell receptor beta chains derived from one specimen sequenced in a study of Graves' ophthalmopathy and Graves' hyperthyroidism. Amplification from RNA transcripts yielded the TCR beta CDR3 regions. An opening RT-PCR round employed HTBI primers and preceded a second-round multiplex PCR. TCRdb recomputed calls from the multiplex PCR reads with MiXCR, one row per CDR3 protein. There are around 1,200,000 distinct CDR3 sequences in the sample; 35% to 40% occur only once, and roughly 11% lies in the top ten. The sequencing sample was made of peripheral blood or thyroid tissue (not recorded which). The receptors originated from an adult man with Graves' hyperthyroidism.

The chain has TRBV19 and TRBJ1-4; perhaps TRBD1 as D (5 bases). V was pared by 8 bases and J by 4 bases, with 17 bases between. CDR3 length: 15 amino acids. From germline, CDR1 is LNHDA and CDR2 SQIVND (reference sequence). The DNA of the CDR3 is TGTGCCAGTCATGGCGTAGACAGACTTAATGAAAAACTGTTTTTT. It translates to CASHGVDRLNEKLFF.

In this sample, this clonotype turned up many times. V gene TRBV20-1 combines with J gene TRBJ2-5, with D unclear. Looked up from germline, CDR1 is DFQATT and CDR2 is SNEGSKA (reference sequence). This CDR3 region has 11 residues. V was trimmed by 7 bases and J by 7 bases, leaving 13 bases between them. The CDR3 sequence is CSGHGFGTQYF. CDR3 coding DNA: TGCAGTGGTCATGGTTTTGGGACCCAGTACTTC.

A few counts support this clonotype. The CDR3 nucleotides are TGTGCCAGCAGCTTGGAGGTAGGTGACTCGGGCTCCGAGCAGTACTTC. This encodes CASSLEVGDSGSEQYF. The rearrangement links TRBV5-6 to TRBJ2-7; D gene unclear. Trimming removed 0 bases at V and 6 bases at J, with 19 bases between. The CDR3 consists of 16 residues. Germline V gene lookup returns CDR1 SGHDT and CDR2 YYEEEE.

As concerns this clonotype: This may arise from a read error, as a much more abundant clone is one base away. The chain carries TRBV7-8 and TRBJ1-3; TRBD1 might be the D (6 bases). CDR3 length: 17 residues. CDR1 is SGHVS, CDR2 FQNEAQ, per germline. The CDR3 loop reads CASSRTTAGVLGNTLYF. The CDR3 DNA sequence: TGTGCCAGCAGCCGTACGACTGCAGGGGTCTTGGGAAACACCCTATATTTT.

The J gene is TRBJ1-1, the V gene TRBV5-1; D is unclear. The CDR3 length is 16 residues. Per germline, CDR1 SGHRS and CDR2 YFSETQ. V lost 0 bases and J lost 0, with 12 bases in between. CDR3 residues: CASSLVQAMMNTEAFF. DNA of the CDR3: TGCGCCAGCAGCTTGGTCCAGGCAATGATGAACACTGAAGCTTTCTTT.

Only a few counts were recorded for this clonotype. The chain couples TRBV7-8 to TRBJ1-2; D may be TRBD1 (5 bases). The germline gives CDR1 SGHVS, CDR2 FQNEAQ. Trimming stripped 6 bases from V and 6 bases from J, with 20 bases between. The length of the CDR3 is 15 residues. This chain's CDR3 is CASSPPGTGGDGYTF. CDR3 sequence (DNA): TGTGCCAGCAGTCCCCCCGGCACGGGGGGAGATGGCTACACCTTC.

This chain joins TRBV4-2 and TRBJ2-6, with D perhaps TRBD1 (5 bases). This CDR3 has 14 amino acids. The germline V gene has CDR1 LGHNA and CDR2 YNFKEQ. V gave up 8 bases and J gave up 4 bases, with 12 bases separating them. Written as DNA, the CDR3 is TGTGCCAGCGCGGTGGGGCCCGGGGCCAACGTCCTGACTTTC. Protein product: CASAVGPGANVLTF.

In this sample, this clonotype turned up a few times. V gene TRBV12-3 or TRBV12-4 combines with J gene TRBJ1-5; tentatively, D is TRBD1 (5 bases). V was clipped by 7 bases and J by 4 bases, with 20 bases between them. The CDR3 extends over 16 amino acids. The CDR3 spells CASKPAGRGVNQPQHF. CDR3 DNA: TGTGCCAGCAAACCCGCAGGACGAGGGGTTAATCAGCCCCAGCATTTT.

This clonotype was recorded many times. The chain has TRBV10-2 and TRBJ1-5, with unresolved D. The germline CDR1 and CDR2 sequences are WSHSY and SAAADI. The V end lost 0 bases, the J end lost 4 bases, and 7 bases lay between the germline ends. The CDR3 totals 14 residues. DNA for the CDR3: TGCGCCAGCAGTGAGTCCGGTGGAAATCAGCCCCAGCATTTT. This gives the protein CASSESGGNQPQHF.

The chain recombines TRBV7-2 with TRBJ1-3; TRBD1 might be the D (6 bases). This CDR3 comprises 15 residues. V shed 5 bases and J shed 5 bases, with 16 bases lying between them. Per the germline V gene, CDR1 is SGHTA and CDR2 is FQGNSA. CDR3 nucleotide sequence: TGTGCCAGCAGCATTGGGGGGGGCAGCAGAAACACCATATATTTT. This translates into CASSIGGGSRNTIYF.

The chain carries TRBV12-3 or TRBV12-4 and TRBJ2-7, with 13 bases fitting TRBD2. CDR3 length: 16 amino acids. Trimming removed 5 bases from V and 0 bases from J; junction bases left unmatched: 4. The CDR3 DNA reads TGTGCCAGCAGTAGGGGACTAGCGGGACTCTCCTACGAGCAGTACTTC. This codes for CASSRGLAGLSYEQYF.

V usage is TRBV12-3 or TRBV12-4 and J usage is TRBJ2-7, with D perhaps matching TRBD1 (5 bases). Trimming took 5 bases from V and 5 from J, leaving 22 bases between them. This CDR3 contains 16 residues. The CDR3 coding sequence is TGTGCCAGCAGTGAACGGGCAGGGCCAACGATCGACGAGCAGTACTTC. Residues: CASSERAGPTIDEQYF.

This clonotype was seen many times. The chain joins TRBV5-1 to TRBJ2-7; 9 bases fit TRBD1. The CDR3 contains 15 residues. V dropped 2 bases and J dropped 5; count of bases not matched to a gene: 8. The V gene's germline CDR1 is SGHRS and CDR2 YFSETQ. The CDR3 nucleotides read TGCGCCAGCAGCTTTTCGGGACAGGGTTTCGACGAGCAGTACTTC. The encoded protein is CASSFSGQGFDEQYF.

J is TRBJ1-5 and V is TRBV28; D unresolved. The CDR3 loop spans 12 amino acids. V gave up 8 bases and J gave up 4 bases, with 9 bases separating them. Germline values: CDR1 MDHEN, CDR2 SYDVKM. CDR3 sequence (DNA): TGTGCCAGCTTTACTGTGAATCAGCCCCAGCATTTT. Its protein product is CASFTVNQPQHF.

This clonotype showed up many times. CDR3 loop: CASSLGQGRDEAFF. CDR3 DNA: TGTGCCAGCAGCTTGGGTCAGGGCCGCGATGAAGCTTTCTTT. The gene calls are TRBV11-2 and TRBJ1-1; TRBD1 might be the D (5 bases). Germline-derived CDR1 and CDR2 are SGHAT and FQNNGV. The V end lost 3 bases, the J end lost 7 bases, and 15 bases lay between the germline ends. The CDR3 runs 14 residues.

This chain joins TRBV29-1 and TRBJ2-7; possible D gene TRBD1, 6 bases. Germline V lookup: CDR1 SQVTM, CDR2 ANQGSEA. The CDR3 length is 12 residues. V was shortened by 8 bases and J by 4 bases, with 15 bases between the two germline ends. The CDR3 DNA reads TGCAGCTTCACAGGGAGTGAGTACGAGCAGTACTTC. Translation: CSFTGSEYEQYF.

Points on this clonotype: This could be a read error, since a much larger clone is one nucleotide away. The gene calls are TRBV15 and TRBJ2-7; D is uncertain. Germline loops: CDR1 LNHNV, CDR2 YYDKDF (reference sequence). The ends were cut back, 5 bases at V and 1 base at J, with 12 bases in the middle. The length of the CDR3 is 14 residues. CDR3 in amino acids: CATSFDGVSYEQYF. The CDR3 DNA is TGTGCCACCAGCTTCGATGGGGTTTCCTACGAGCAGTACTTC. Combining the CDR3 with reference TRBV15 and TRBJ2-7 gives the whole variable domain DAMVIQNPRYQVTQFGKPVTLSCSQTLNHNVMYWYQQKSSQAPKLLFHYYDKDFNNEADTPDNFQSRRPNTSFCFLDIRSPGLGDTAMYLCATSFDGVSYEQYFGPGTRLTVT.

J is TRBJ1-5 and V is TRBV27; TRBD1 aligns across 9 bases. The CDR3 is 17 amino acids. The germline V gene has CDR1 MNHEY and CDR2 SMNVEV (reference sequence). With 4 bases clipped from V and 5 bases from J, the junction kept 12 bases outside the gene matches. CDR3 region: CASSSIPGQGVDQPQHF. CDR3 coding DNA: TGTGCCAGCAGTTCGATCCCGGGACAGGGTGTGGATCAGCCCCAGCATTTT.

This clonotype was found a few times. This chain joins TRBV6-2 or TRBV6-3 and TRBJ2-5; D is uncertain. This CDR3 has 15 residues. The germline CDR1 and CDR2 sequences are MNHEY and SVGEGT. Trimming took off 6 bases at V and 2 bases at J, with 16 bases between the two ends. The chain's CDR3 is CASRRVTDNQETQYF. In nucleotides, the CDR3 is TGTGCCAGCAGACGGGTAACAGATAATCAAGAGACCCAGTACTTC.

V is TRBV7-8 and J is TRBJ1-4, with a possible D match to TRBD1 (6 bases). Trimming removed 5 bases at V and 5 bases at J, with 12 bases between. CDR1 and CDR2 from the germline V gene are SGHVS and FQNEAQ. This CDR3 comprises 14 residues. The DNA for the CDR3 is TGTGCCAGCAGCAAACAGGGATGGAATGAAAAACTGTTTTTT. Its protein is CASSKQGWNEKLFF.

Concerning this clonotype: Mismatch with germline at one junction end may stem from a read error. The J gene is TRBJ2-2, the V gene TRBV7-2; D gene unclear. The CDR3 covers 15 residues. Germline lookup yields CDR1 SGHTA and CDR2 FQGNSA. CDR3: CASSQGWPNTGELFF. The CDR3 DNA sequence: TGCGCCAGCAGCCAAGGGTGGCCGAACACCGGGGAGCTGTTTTTT.

This clonotype was counted at least ten times. The chain links TRBV10-3 to TRBJ2-5; D gene unclear. Germline V CDR1 and CDR2: ENHRY, SYGVKD. CDR3 length: 13 amino acids. Trimming stripped 6 bases from V and 2 bases from J, with 10 bases between. The DNA for the CDR3 is TGTGCCATCAGCCAAATACCACAAGAGACCCAGTACTTC. The encoded protein is CAISQIPQETQYF.

At least ten counts were recorded for this clonotype. The V call is TRBV6-5, the J call TRBJ2-6; no clear D. V dropped 5 bases and J dropped 1 base, with 9 bases sitting between them. This CDR3 spans 15 amino acids. The V gene's germline CDR1 is MNHEY and CDR2 SVGAGI. CDR3 residues: CASSRVVSGANVLTF. As DNA, the CDR3 is TGTGCCAGCAGTAGGGTTGTATCTGGGGCCAACGTCCTGACTTTC.

At least ten counts were recorded for this clonotype. The chain is built from TRBV29-1 and TRBJ2-7; 11 bases match TRBD1. V shed 6 bases and J 6 bases; nucleotides not matched to a gene: 10. The CDR3 spans 14 residues. Germline V gives CDR1 SQVTM, CDR2 ANQGSEA. CDR3 sequence (DNA): TGCAGCGTGGACTTCCGGGACAGGGGGATCGAGCAGTACTTC. It encodes CSVDFRDRGIEQYF.

As to this clonotype: This clone may be a read error of a much larger clone one base away. This chain links TRBV19 with TRBJ2-7; 7 nucleotides align to TRBD1. The CDR3 runs to 14 residues. Germline CDR1 LNHDA, CDR2 SQIVND (reference sequence). The CDR3 loop reads CAGSEGQEINEQYF. The CDR3 DNA reads as TGTGCCGGTAGTGAAGGACAGGAGATCAACGAGCAGTACTTC.

The chain recombines TRBV7-8 with TRBJ2-2, with TRBD2 matching over 12 bases. Looked up from germline, CDR1 is SGHVS and CDR2 is FQNEAQ. This CDR3 region has 15 residues. The junction had 4 bases not matched to a gene; V was cut back by 6 bases and J by 5 bases. CDR3 coding DNA: TGTGCCAGCAGGTCTGGGACTAGCGGGACCGGGGAGCTGTTTTTT. Translated, it gives CASRSGTSGTGELFF. The full variable domain, completed using reference TRBV7-8 and TRBJ2-2, is GAGVSQSPRYKVAKRGQDVALRCDPISGHVSLFWYQQALGQGPEFLTYFQNEAQLDKSGLPSDRFFAERPEGSVSTLKIQRTQQEDSAVYLCASRSGTSGTGELFFGEGSRLTVL.

In its sample, this clonotype was seen a few times. The junction and the germline gene differ at one end; a read error may be behind it. The V and J genes are TRBV2 and TRBJ2-7; D call uncertain. The CDR3 contains 14 residues. Germline loops: CDR1 SNHLY, CDR2 FYNNEI. Here the CDR3 reads CASREEAGPYEQYF. The CDR3 region has the DNA TGTGCCAGCAGGGAAGAGGCAGGACCCTACGAGCAGTACTTC.